A selection of T cell receptor beta chains follows, all from one sample in a study of cytomegalovirus exposure and HLA in healthy donors. Data came from immunoSEQ multiplex PCR; TCRdb stores just in-frame clones and leaves some out. The sample's table shows about 120,000 clones. Sample: PBMCs. The receptor source for this set is a man aged 18 to 35 in good health and CMV-seronegative. Each CDR3 is given with its conserved first and last residue. A D gene is named only where the DNA matches it firmly.

D: .; J: TRBJ1-2; V: TRBV15; DNA: TGTGCCACCAGCGGAACAGGGAGTGAGAACACCTTC; CDR3: CATSGTGSENTF
D: TRBD1; J: TRBJ1-1; V: TRBV30; DNA: TGTGCCTGGAGTGTACCGGGAGGGGGCAACACTGAAGCTTTCTTT; CDR3: CAWSVPGGGNTEAFF
D: TRBD1; J: TRBJ2-6; V: TRBV6-5; DNA: TGTGCCAGCAGTTTTGGGACAGCTGGGGCCAACGTCCTGACTTTC; CDR3: CASSFGTAGANVLTF
D: TRBD1; J: TRBJ2-1; V: TRBV28; DNA: TGTGCCAGCAGGTACCACGGACAGTTCACAGGGGGCAATGAGCAGTTCTTC; CDR3: CASRYHGQFTGGNEQFF
D: .; J: TRBJ1-5; V: TRBV6-5; DNA: TGTGCCAGCAGTGTTACGGTTGATAGCAATCAGCCCCAGCATTTT; CDR3: CASSVTVDSNQPQHF
D: .; J: TRBJ2-3; V: TRBV5-1; DNA: TGCGCCAGCAGCTTGGCCCTGGGAGACGGAGATACGCAGTATTTT; CDR3: CASSLALGDGDTQYF
D: TRBD2; J: TRBJ2-2; V: TRBV9; DNA: TGTGCCAGCAGCGTGTTTAGCGGGGGGAACACCGGGGAGCTGTTTTTT; CDR3: CASSVFSGGNTGELFF
D: TRBD1; J: TRBJ2-7; V: TRBV5-1; DNA: TGCGCCAGCAGCGTGACAGGGGGCTCGTACGAGCAGTACTTC; CDR3: CASSVTGGSYEQYF
D: TRBD1; J: TRBJ2-7; V: TRBV29-1; DNA: TGCAGCGTTCTGACAGGGGGCTACGAGCAGTACTTC; CDR3: CSVLTGGYEQYF
D: TRBD1; J: TRBJ1-2; V: TRBV6-1; DNA: TGTGCCAGCCCCGATTCGGACAGGGGGGATGGCTACACCTTC; CDR3: CASPDSDRGDGYTF
D: .; J: TRBJ2-1; V: TRBV20-1; DNA: TGCAGTGCTCCCGACCGGGGGGAGCAGTTCTTC; CDR3: CSAPDRGEQFF
D: TRBD1; J: TRBJ2-5; V: TRBV11-2; DNA: TGTGCCAGCAGACACCTAAGGGGGCGAACAGAGGAGACCCAGTACTTC; CDR3: CASRHLRGRTEETQYF
D: .; J: TRBJ2-2; V: TRBV9; DNA: TGTGCCAGCAGGAAAAACCAGGGGATCGGGGAGCTGTTTTTT; CDR3: CASRKNQGIGELFF
D: .; J: TRBJ1-2; V: TRBV27; DNA: TGTGCCAGCAGGCCCGAAGGGGGAAATAACTATGGCTACACCTTC; CDR3: CASRPEGGNNYGYTF
D: TRBD1; J: TRBJ2-7; V: TRBV27; DNA: TGTGCCAGCAGCGTGAGGGACAGTCCCTACGAGCAGTACTTC; CDR3: CASSVRDSPYEQYF
D: TRBD1; J: TRBJ1-4; V: TRBV9; DNA: TGTGCCAGCAGCGGGACAGGAAATGAAAAACTGTTTTTT; CDR3: CASSGTGNEKLFF
D: TRBD1; J: TRBJ1-1; V: TRBV19; DNA: TGTGCCAGTAGTAGCCGACAGGGAACGAACACTGAAGCTTTCTTT; CDR3: CASSSRQGTNTEAFF